This record concerns one T cell receptor (beta chain) sequence. These data are taken from a study of OX40 agonist ivuxolimab in advanced cancers. The repertoire was sequenced with immunoSEQ multiplex PCR; TCRdb's copy has only in-frame clones and lacks some. Of 44,000 or so clones in the sample, over 80% were seen once. The specimen was CD4+ or CD8+ T cells sorted from blood, collected in a trial of the OX40 agonist ivuxolimab. The receptor's source is an adult with an advanced solid tumor such as melanoma, head and neck, liver or kidney cancer.

The CDR3, as DNA: TGTGCCAGCAGCTATCAGGGGGCCGGCGGAAAACTGTTTTTT. It is translated as CASSYQGAGGKLFF. The chain recombines TRBV5-6 with TRBJ1-4; 8 positions match TRBD1. Trimming cost V 3 bases and J 10 bases; bases outside gene matches: 8. Germline CDR1 reads SGHDT; CDR2 reads YYEEEE. CDR3 length: 14 residues.